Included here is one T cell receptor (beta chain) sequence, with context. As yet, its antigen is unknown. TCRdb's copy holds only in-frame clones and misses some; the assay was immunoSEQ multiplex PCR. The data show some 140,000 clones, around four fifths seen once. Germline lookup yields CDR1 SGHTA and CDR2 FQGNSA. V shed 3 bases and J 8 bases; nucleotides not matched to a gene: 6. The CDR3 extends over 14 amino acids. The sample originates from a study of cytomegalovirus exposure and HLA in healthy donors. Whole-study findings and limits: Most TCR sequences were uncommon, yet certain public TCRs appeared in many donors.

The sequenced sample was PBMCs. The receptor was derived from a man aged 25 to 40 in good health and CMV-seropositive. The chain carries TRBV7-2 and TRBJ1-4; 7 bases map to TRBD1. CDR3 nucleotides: TGTGCCAGCAGCTTGAAAACAGGGGAGGAAAAACTGTTTTTT. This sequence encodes CASSLKTGEEKLFF.